Sequencing of this T cell receptor (beta chain) was carried out in a study of OX40 agonist ivuxolimab in advanced cancers. Study details: Intravenous ivuxolimab was administered to patients every 2 weeks at 0.01 to 10 mg/kg. Three dose-escalation patients had partial responses: one with hepatocellular carcinoma and two with cutaneous melanoma. Study-wide points: Near-lowest levels of clonal expansion characterized partial responders at 0.1-3.0 mg/kg.

In regard to this clone: The antigen remains unidentified.

TCRdb's table, derived via immunoSEQ multiplex PCR, lists solely in-frame clones and lacks some. The table shows over 85,000 clones, with roughly nine tenths occurring only once. V lost 0 bases and J 7 bases, leaving 4 bases between the germline ends. The CDR3 has 13 residues. The germline V gene encodes CDR1 SGHVS and CDR2 FQNEAQ. This clonotype originated in an adult with an advanced solid tumor such as melanoma, head and neck, liver or kidney cancer. The input for sequencing was CD4+ or CD8+ T cells sorted from blood, taken in a trial of the OX40 agonist ivuxolimab. The rearrangement links TRBV7-8 to TRBJ1-6; unclear D gene. CDR3 sequence: CASSLARNSPLHF. Written as DNA, the CDR3 is TGTGCCAGCAGCTTAGCGAGGAATTCACCCCTCCACTTT.